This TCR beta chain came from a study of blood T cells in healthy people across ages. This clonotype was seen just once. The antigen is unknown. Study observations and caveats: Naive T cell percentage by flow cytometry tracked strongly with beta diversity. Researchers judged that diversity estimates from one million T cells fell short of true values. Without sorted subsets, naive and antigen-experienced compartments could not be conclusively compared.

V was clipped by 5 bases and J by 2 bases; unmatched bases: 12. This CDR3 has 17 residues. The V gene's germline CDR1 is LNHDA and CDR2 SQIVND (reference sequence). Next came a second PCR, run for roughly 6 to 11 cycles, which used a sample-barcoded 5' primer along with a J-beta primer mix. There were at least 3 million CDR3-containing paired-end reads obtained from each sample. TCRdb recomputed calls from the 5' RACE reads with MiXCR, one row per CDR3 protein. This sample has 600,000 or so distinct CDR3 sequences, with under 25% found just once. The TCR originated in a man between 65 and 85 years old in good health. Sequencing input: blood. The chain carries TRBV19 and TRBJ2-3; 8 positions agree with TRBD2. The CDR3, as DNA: TGTGCCAGTAGTGAGACCTCCGGGACTAGGACCACAGATACGCAGTATTTT. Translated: CASSETSGTRTTDTQYF.